This TCR beta chain comes out of a study of cytomegalovirus exposure and HLA in healthy donors. Study summary: Assignment to the Caucasian-associated ancestry cluster applied to about 80% of the roughly 400 genotyped donors.

This clone was counted a single time. The antigen is undetermined. Study-wide findings and caveats: Despite most TCR sequences being rare, some public TCRs occurred in many donors. Prior analysis indicated that the majority of TCR beta V segments exhibited productivity approximately 90% or approximately 30% of the time.

PCR amplification relied on 60 Vbeta primers (plus 13 Jbeta primers). Sequenced by immunoSEQ multiplex PCR; TCRdb stores in-frame clones only, minus some. The data contain around 150,000 clones, about 64% of them seen just once; the ten biggest clones take up more than 4%. V gave up 4 bases and J gave up 5 bases; unmatched junction bases: 14. Per germline, CDR1 GTSNPN and CDR2 SVGIG (reference sequence). The CDR3 has 17 amino acids. V is TRBV30 and J is TRBJ2-2; 9 nucleotides align to TRBD2. This clonotype originated in a man aged 55-75 years in good health and CMV-seronegative. Sequencing was done on a sample of PBMCs. CDR3 sequence reads: CAWNGLAGTLPTGELFF. CDR3 coding DNA: TGTGCCTGGAACGGGCTAGCGGGAACGTTGCCGACCGGGGAGCTGTTTTTT.